This T cell receptor (beta chain) stems from a study of blood T cell repertoires in COVID-19. Study information: Samples of COVID-19 (acute and convalescent) were obtained from the United States, Italy and Spain. T cells, B-cell-depleted T cells, or PBMCs provided the cDNA or gDNA that served as material.

Germline V gene lookup returns CDR1 LGHDT and CDR2 YNNKEL (reference sequence). Trimming removed 7 bases from V and 5 bases from J, with 15 bases in between. This CDR3 contains 14 residues. Original methodology: Nucleated cell number was recorded as an estimate derived from reference gene primer amplification. Clones were read by immunoSEQ multiplex PCR, and TCRdb kept only the in-frame ones, dropping some. Clone size and the V and J calls come from that table; the DNA yielded D and trimming. The sample holds roughly 250,000 clones, 82% seen once. This TCR was sampled from a woman of 80 years or more with active or convalescent COVID-19. Sequenced: peripheral blood. This chain joins TRBV3-1 (or the pseudogene TRBV3-2) and TRBJ2-1; maybe TRBD2 (6 bases). The CDR3 DNA follows: TGTGCCAGCAACCCCACGGGACTCCACAATGAGCAGTTCTTC. As protein: CASNPTGLHNEQFF.